The clone carrying this T cell receptor beta chain was counted ten times or more. The library targeted TCRbeta and was prepared with unique molecular identifiers. TCRdb processed the PCR reads anew with MiXCR; each CDR3 protein has one entry. The table shows about 340,000 distinct CDR3 sequences, with roughly 13% occurring only once. This specimen comes from a study of T-cell reconstitution after alpha-beta-depleted transplantation in children. Source: PBMCs, taken from the stem cell graft. This clonotype originated in a human donor who donated a stem cell graft to a child with Fanconi anemia.

CDR3 nucleotide sequence: TGTGCCAGCAGCTTGGGACACTTCATCTACGAGCAGTACTTC. Amino acid sequence: CASSLGHFIYEQYF. The gene calls are TRBV5-5 and TRBJ2-7; D remains unclear. Germline loops: CDR1 SGHKS, CDR2 YYEKEE (reference sequence). Trimming stripped 0 bases from V and 3 bases from J, with 10 bases between. There are 14 residues in the CDR3. The full variable domain, rest sourced from reference TRBV5-5 and TRBJ2-7, is DAGVTQSPTHLIKTRGQQVTLRCSPISGHKSVSWYQQVLGQGPQFIFQYYEKEERGRGNFPDRFSARQFPNYSSELNVNALLLGDSALYLCASSLGHFIYEQYFGPGTRLTVT.